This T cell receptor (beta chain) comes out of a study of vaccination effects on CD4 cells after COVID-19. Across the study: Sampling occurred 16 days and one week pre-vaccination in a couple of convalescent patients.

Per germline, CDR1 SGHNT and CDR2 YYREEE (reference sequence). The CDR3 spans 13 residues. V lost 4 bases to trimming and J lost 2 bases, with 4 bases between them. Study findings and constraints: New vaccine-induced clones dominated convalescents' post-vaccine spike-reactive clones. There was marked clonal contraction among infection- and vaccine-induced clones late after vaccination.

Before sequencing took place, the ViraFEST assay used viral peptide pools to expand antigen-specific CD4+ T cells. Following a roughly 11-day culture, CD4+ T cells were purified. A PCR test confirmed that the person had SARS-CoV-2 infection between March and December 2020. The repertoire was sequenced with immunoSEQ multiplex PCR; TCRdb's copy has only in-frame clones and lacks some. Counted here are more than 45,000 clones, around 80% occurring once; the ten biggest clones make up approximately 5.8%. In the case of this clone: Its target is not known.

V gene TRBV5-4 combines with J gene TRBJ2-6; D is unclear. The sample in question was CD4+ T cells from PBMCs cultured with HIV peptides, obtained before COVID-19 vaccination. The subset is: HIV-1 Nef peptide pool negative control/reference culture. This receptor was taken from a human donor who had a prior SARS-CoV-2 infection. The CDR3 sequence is CASSGAGANVLTF. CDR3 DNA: TGTGCCAGCAGCGGGGCTGGGGCCAACGTCCTGACTTTC.